Listed here are 29 T cell receptor beta chains from one sample, sequenced in a study of cytomegalovirus exposure and HLA in healthy donors. The PCR made use of 60 Vbeta and 13 Jbeta primers. Data came from immunoSEQ multiplex PCR; TCRdb stores just in-frame clones and leaves some out. The table lists about 190,000 clones, roughly 80% of them singletons. The sample taken for sequencing was PBMCs. The source is a male donor in good health and CMV-seronegative.

The CDR3, as DNA: TGTGCCAGCAGTCTAGCGGGGGCCACAGATACGCAGTATTTT. Translation: CASSLAGATDTQYF. The chain combines TRBV6-4 with TRBJ2-3, with 10 bases that match TRBD2. There are 14 residues in the CDR3. V was pared by 5 bases and J by 2 bases, with 1 base of the junction left unmatched. The germline V gene has CDR1 MRHNA and CDR2 SNTAGT.

This clone showed up just a few times. The gene calls are TRBV25-1 and TRBJ1-2, with D maybe TRBD1 (5 bases). Deletions cut 2 bases from V and 3 bases from J, with 10 bases between. The CDR3 covers 14 residues. CDR1 and CDR2 from the germline V gene are MGHDK and SYGVNS. CDR3 sequence: CASSEKGQYYGYTF. In DNA form, the CDR3 reads TGTGCCAGCAGTGAAAAGGGGCAGTACTATGGCTACACCTTC.

The chain joins TRBV19 to TRBJ2-7; D uncertain. Germline CDR1 LNHDA, CDR2 SQIVND (reference sequence). This CDR3 spans 14 amino acids. Between the trimmed V and J ends, which lost 3 bases and 2 bases, there was a span of 11 bases. The CDR3 DNA is TGTGCCAGTAGTATCAACGCGGATACCTACGAGCAGTACTTC. This gives the protein CASSINADTYEQYF.

The chain joins TRBV5-1 to TRBJ2-7, with 8 positions matching TRBD1. J was trimmed by 0 bases and V by 3 bases; bases with no gene match: 2. Germline V gene lookup returns CDR1 SGHRS and CDR2 YFSETQ. CDR3 size: 14 residues. The CDR3 sequence: CASSWDRSSYEQYF. CDR3 sequence (DNA): TGCGCCAGCAGCTGGGACAGGAGCTCCTACGAGCAGTACTTC.

The chain employs TRBV6-1 and TRBJ1-2; TRBD1 might be the D (5 bases). The ends were cut back, 1 base at V and 8 bases at J, with 11 bases in the middle. This CDR3 has 13 amino acids. The germline V gene encodes CDR1 MNHNS and CDR2 SASEGT. CDR3: CASSEGEGAGYTF. The CDR3 DNA reads TGTGCCAGCAGTGAAGGGGAAGGGGCCGGCTACACCTTC.

The CDR3 spells CASSSSATSGGATGELFF. CDR3 sequence (DNA): TGTGCCAGCAGCTCATCGGCCACTAGCGGGGGGGCAACCGGGGAGCTGTTTTTT. The chain combines TRBV7-3 with TRBJ2-2; TRBD2 aligns across 13 bases. The length of the CDR3 is 18 residues. Germline V lookup: CDR1 SGHTA, CDR2 FQGTGA. J was trimmed by 5 bases and V by 4 bases; bases with no gene match: 10.

The chain uses TRBV7-8 and TRBJ1-6, with D uncertain. Germline CDR1 and CDR2: SGHVS and FQNEAQ. CDR3 size: 17 residues. The V end lost 3 bases, the J end lost 4 bases, and 16 bases lay between the germline ends. The CDR3 sequence: CASSLVSLRNYNSPLHF. In DNA, the CDR3 is TGTGCCAGCAGCTTGGTATCGTTGAGGAATTATAATTCACCCCTCCACTTT.

The genes are TRBV2 and TRBJ1-2, with D perhaps TRBD1 (5 bases). There are 14 residues in the CDR3. V gave up 3 bases and J gave up 5 bases, with 13 bases separating them. The V gene's germline CDR1 is SNHLY and CDR2 FYNNEI. The CDR3 here is CASSDSGRGYGYTF. CDR3 coding DNA: TGTGCCAGCAGTGATTCGGGTAGGGGTTATGGCTACACCTTC.

The rearrangement joins TRBV15 to TRBJ1-5; maybe TRBD1 (6 bases). The CDR3 contains 17 residues. The V end lost 0 bases, the J end lost 0 bases, and 12 bases lay between the germline ends. Germline V gene lookup returns CDR1 LNHNV and CDR2 YYDKDF (reference sequence). The CDR3 DNA sequence: TGTGCCACCAGCAGAGAGAGGACAGACTTTAGCAATCAGCCCCAGCATTTT. Its translation: CATSRERTDFSNQPQHF.

This chain uses TRBV5-5 with TRBJ1-5; TRBD1 matches 7 bases. Trimming removed 4 bases from V and 0 bases from J; junction bases left unmatched: 7. This CDR3 contains 16 residues. CDR1 and CDR2 from the germline V gene are SGHKS and YYEKEE (reference sequence). CDR3: CASSRDSHYSNQPQHF. The CDR3 nucleotides are TGTGCCAGCAGCCGGGACAGCCACTATAGCAATCAGCCCCAGCATTTT.

This clone was seen only once. V gene TRBV30 combines with J gene TRBJ2-7; D is unclear. From germline, CDR1 is GTSNPN and CDR2 SVGIG (reference sequence). CDR3 size: 12 residues. Trimming cost V 0 bases and J 4 bases, with 7 bases left between them. Written as DNA, the CDR3 is TGTGCCTGGAGTGTAGCCGAGTACGAGCAGTACTTC. Amino acid sequence: CAWSVAEYEQYF.

This clone has only a few counts. The chain is built from TRBV9 and TRBJ1-1; the D gene is possibly TRBD1 (5 bases). The V end lost 5 bases, the J end lost 4 bases, and 12 bases lay between the germline ends. The CDR3 covers 13 residues. Germline V gene data show CDR1 as SGDLS and CDR2 as YYNGEE. The chain's CDR3 is CASRGGGSTEAFF. The CDR3 coding sequence is TGTGCCAGCAGGGGCGGGGGGAGCACTGAAGCTTTCTTT.

The rearrangement links TRBV18 to TRBJ2-2; no firm D call. V was clipped by 8 bases and J by 0 bases, with 10 bases between them. Looked up from germline, CDR1 is KGHSH and CDR2 is LQKENI. CDR3 length: 14 residues. The CDR3 DNA is TGTGCCAGCAAATATTCCTCGAACACCGGGGAGCTGTTTTTT. Translating it yields CASKYSSNTGELFF.

The gene calls are TRBV7-2 and TRBJ2-1; D ambiguous. The CDR3 runs to 15 residues. V lost 5 bases, J lost 6 bases, and 17 bases lay in between. Germline CDR1 reads SGHTA; CDR2 reads FQGNSA. The CDR3 nucleotides are TGTGCCAGCAGCGCACCCTTCCCCAACTCCAATGAGCAGTTCTTC. It specifies CASSAPFPNSNEQFF.

The chain has TRBV9 and TRBJ2-3; 14 nucleotides line up with TRBD2. Germline lookup yields CDR1 SGDLS and CDR2 YYNGEE. J was trimmed by 2 bases and V by 5 bases; bases with no gene match: 4. The CDR3 runs to 16 residues. CDR3 sequence reads: CASSRTSGRPTDTQYF. DNA of the CDR3: TGTGCCAGCAGTAGGACTAGCGGGAGGCCCACAGATACGCAGTATTTT.

The rearrangement uses TRBV15 and TRBJ1-1; D is unresolved. Looked up from germline, CDR1 is LNHNV and CDR2 is YYDKDF (reference sequence). This CDR3 is 13 amino acids long. V shed 1 base and J shed 10 bases, with 13 bases lying between them. The CDR3 nucleotides read TGTGCCACCAGCAGAGGGGCGGGAACGGGAGCTTTCTTT. As protein: CATSRGAGTGAFF.

The genes are TRBV30 and TRBJ1-1; D is undetermined. The V gene lost 3 bases and the J gene lost 2 bases, with 4 bases spanning the gap. Germline-derived CDR1 and CDR2 are GTSNPN and SVGIG (reference sequence). This CDR3 comprises 11 residues. For the CDR3, the DNA is TGTGCCTGGAGGAGAAACACTGAAGCTTTCTTT. Amino acid sequence: CAWRRNTEAFF.

The rearrangement links TRBV18 to TRBJ2-7; D is perhaps TRBD1 (6 bases). Trimming pared 3 bases from V and 6 bases from J, leaving 12 bases between. This CDR3 spans 13 amino acids. Germline V gives CDR1 KGHSH, CDR2 LQKENI. The CDR3 sequence: CASSPTGLREQYF. The CDR3 DNA follows: TGTGCCAGCTCACCCACAGGGCTTCGCGAGCAGTACTTC.

The V call is TRBV4-2, the J call TRBJ2-2; 11 nucleotides align to TRBD2. V was clipped by 0 bases and J by 7 bases; unmatched bases: 7. Per germline, CDR1 LGHNA and CDR2 YNFKEQ. The CDR3 totals 17 residues. The CDR3 spells CASSQEGLAGGFGELFF. The CDR3 region has the DNA TGTGCCAGCAGCCAAGAAGGGCTAGCGGGAGGATTCGGGGAGCTGTTTTTT.

This chain connects TRBV6-1 to TRBJ1-4; D is unclear. Trimming took off 8 bases at V and 5 bases at J, with 6 bases between the two ends. The CDR3 consists of 11 residues. Germline-derived CDR1 and CDR2 are MNHNS and SASEGT. CDR3 sequence: CASGRNEKLFF. CDR3 DNA: TGTGCCAGCGGCAGGAATGAAAAACTGTTTTTT.

This clone was observed once. The chain has TRBV5-1 and TRBJ2-1, with a tentative D call TRBD2 (7 bases). The CDR3 length is 14 residues. Trimming stripped 3 bases from V and 7 bases from J, with 14 bases between. The V gene's germline CDR1 is SGHRS and CDR2 YFSETQ. CDR3 DNA sequence: TGCGCCAGCAGCTCGGGGGGCCTACGTAATGAGCAGTTCTTC. Amino acids: CASSSGGLRNEQFF.

V gene TRBV5-1 combines with J gene TRBJ2-5, with 13 bases lining up with TRBD2. CDR1 is SGHRS and CDR2 is YFSETQ in the germline V gene. With 4 bases clipped from V and 1 base from J, the junction kept 4 bases outside the gene matches. The CDR3 runs to 16 residues. CDR3 residues: CASSQGLAGFQETQYF. Here the CDR3 DNA reads TGCGCCAGCAGCCAGGGACTAGCGGGGTTCCAAGAGACCCAGTACTTC.

The V and J genes are TRBV4-3 and TRBJ2-3; D uncertain. This CDR3 comprises 13 residues. The germline CDR1 and CDR2 sequences are LGHNA and YSLEER. V lost 0 bases to trimming and J lost 8 bases, with 9 bases between them. CDR3 nucleotides: TGCGCCAGCAGCCAAGACCGGGTCGGTACGCAGTATTTT. This translates into CASSQDRVGTQYF.

The chain's CDR3 is CASSMRGLNEKLFF. The DNA of the CDR3 is TGTGCCAGCAGTATGAGAGGCCTAAATGAAAAACTGTTTTTT. The chain joins TRBV6-1 to TRBJ1-4; no clear D gene. The CDR3 is made up of 14 amino acids. Trimming left V 5 bases short and J 5 bases short, with 12 bases between. Germline lookup yields CDR1 MNHNS and CDR2 SASEGT.

The chain links TRBV13 to TRBJ2-6; 8 bases match TRBD2. V trimming: 5 bases; J trimming: 2 bases; junction bases outside the gene matches: 2. The CDR3 covers 15 residues. Germline loops: CDR1 PRHDT, CDR2 FYEKMQ (reference sequence). The CDR3 reads CASSAAGAGANVLTF. CDR3 nucleotides: TGTGCCAGCAGCGCAGCGGGGGCTGGGGCCAACGTCCTGACTTTC.

This chain links TRBV7-6 with TRBJ2-2, with D maybe TRBD2 (5 bases). V dropped 4 bases and J dropped 3 bases, with 15 bases sitting between them. The germline V gene has CDR1 SGHVS and CDR2 FNYEAQ. The CDR3 is 16 amino acids. In DNA, the CDR3 is TGTGCCAGCAGCTCCATCCGGGGTGGGGACACCGGGGAGCTGTTTTTT. It specifies CASSSIRGGDTGELFF.

V is TRBV29-1 and J is TRBJ2-7, with D possibly TRBD2 on 5 matching bases. The CDR3 consists of 14 residues. Germline loops: CDR1 SQVTM, CDR2 ANQGSEA. V was shortened by 1 base and J by 2 bases, with 12 bases between the two germline ends. The CDR3 nucleotides read TGCAGCGTTGAAGGTCGAGGGTCCACCTACGAGCAGTACTTC. This translates into CSVEGRGSTYEQYF.

The genes are TRBV9 and TRBJ2-7, with D possibly matching TRBD2 (7 bases). From germline, CDR1 is SGDLS and CDR2 YYNGEE. CDR3 size: 13 residues. V was cut by 1 base and J by 5 bases, with 10 bases left in between. The CDR3 sequence is CASSVRGGDEQYF. The CDR3 coding sequence is TGTGCCAGCAGCGTAAGGGGGGGAGACGAGCAGTACTTC.

The V call is TRBV7-2, the J call TRBJ1-6; tentative D call: TRBD1 (6 bases). CDR3 size: 16 residues. V was cut by 4 bases and J by 10 bases, with 20 bases left in between. Germline-derived CDR1 and CDR2 are SGHTA and FQGNSA. Here the CDR3 DNA reads TGTGCCAGCAGCTCAATTCAAGGACAGCCGAGGTCACCCCTCCACTTT. Residues: CASSSIQGQPRSPLHF.